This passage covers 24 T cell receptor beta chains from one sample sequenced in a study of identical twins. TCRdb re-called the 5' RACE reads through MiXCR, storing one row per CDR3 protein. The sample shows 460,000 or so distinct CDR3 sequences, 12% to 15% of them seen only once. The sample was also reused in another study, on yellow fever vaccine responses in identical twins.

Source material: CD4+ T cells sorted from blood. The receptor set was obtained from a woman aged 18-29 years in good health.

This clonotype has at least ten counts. CDR3 in amino acids: CATSDFSSGSRSYNEQFF. The CDR3 nucleotides are TGTGCCACCAGTGATTTTTCTAGCGGGAGTAGGTCCTACAATGAGCAGTTCTTC. The chain has TRBV24-1 and TRBJ2-1; 10 positions match TRBD2. V shed 1 base and J 1 base; nucleotides not matched to a gene: 6. Germline V lookup: CDR1 KGHDR, CDR2 SFDVKD. The CDR3 is 18 residues long.

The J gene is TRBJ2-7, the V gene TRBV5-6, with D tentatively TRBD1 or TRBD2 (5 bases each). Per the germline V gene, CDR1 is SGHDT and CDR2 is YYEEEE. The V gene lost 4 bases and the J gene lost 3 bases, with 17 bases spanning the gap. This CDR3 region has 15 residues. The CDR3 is CASSLSPGTHYEQYF. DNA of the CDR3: TGTGCCAGCAGCCTTTCGCCAGGGACCCACTACGAGCAGTACTTC.

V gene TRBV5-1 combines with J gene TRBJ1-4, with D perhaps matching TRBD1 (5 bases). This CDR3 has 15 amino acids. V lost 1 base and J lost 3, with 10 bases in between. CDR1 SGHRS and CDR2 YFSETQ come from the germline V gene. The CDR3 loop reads CASSLSTGPNEKLFF. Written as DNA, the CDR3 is TGCGCCAGCAGCTTGTCAACGGGACCTAATGAAAAACTGTTTTTT.

CDR3 in DNA: TGTGCCAGCAGTGACATAGGGGACATTCAGTACTTC. Its translation is CASSDIGDIQYF. The rearrangement links TRBV6-1 to TRBJ2-4; D possibly corresponds to TRBD1 (5 bases). Between the trimmed V and J ends, which lost 3 bases and 8 bases, there was a span of 8 bases. The CDR3 covers 12 residues. Germline V gene data show CDR1 as MNHNS and CDR2 as SASEGT.

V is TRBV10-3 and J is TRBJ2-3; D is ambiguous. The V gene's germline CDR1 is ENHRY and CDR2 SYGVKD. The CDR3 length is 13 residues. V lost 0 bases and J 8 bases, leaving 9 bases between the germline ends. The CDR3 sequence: CAISESSVATQYF. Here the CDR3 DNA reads TGTGCCATCAGTGAGTCCAGCGTAGCTACGCAGTATTTT.

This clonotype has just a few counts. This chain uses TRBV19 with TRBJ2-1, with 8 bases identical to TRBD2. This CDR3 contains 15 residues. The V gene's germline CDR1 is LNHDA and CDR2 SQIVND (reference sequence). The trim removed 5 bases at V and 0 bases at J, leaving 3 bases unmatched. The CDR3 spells CASSLRGGSYNEQFF. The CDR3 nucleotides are TGTGCCAGTAGTCTCCGGGGGGGCTCCTACAATGAGCAGTTCTTC.

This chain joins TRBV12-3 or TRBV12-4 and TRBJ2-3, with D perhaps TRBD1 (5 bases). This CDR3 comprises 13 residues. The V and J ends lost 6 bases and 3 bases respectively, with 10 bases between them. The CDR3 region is CASRQDLTDTQYF. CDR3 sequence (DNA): TGTGCCAGCAGACAGGACCTGACAGATACGCAGTATTTT.

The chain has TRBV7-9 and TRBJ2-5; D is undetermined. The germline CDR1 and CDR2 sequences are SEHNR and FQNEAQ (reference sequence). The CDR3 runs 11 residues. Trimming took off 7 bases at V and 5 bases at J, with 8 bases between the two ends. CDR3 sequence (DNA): TGTGCCAGCAATTGGGGTGAGACCCAGTACTTC. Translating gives CASNWGETQYF.

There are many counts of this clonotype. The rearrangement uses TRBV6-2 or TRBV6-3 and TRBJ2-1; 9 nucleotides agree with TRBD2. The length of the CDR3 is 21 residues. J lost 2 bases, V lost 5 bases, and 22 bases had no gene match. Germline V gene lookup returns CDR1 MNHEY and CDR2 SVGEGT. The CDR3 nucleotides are TGTGCCAGCAGTCCGCGAAAGAAGGAGACTAGCGGCTTTGGGGCCTACAATGAGCAGTTCTTC. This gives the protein CASSPRKKETSGFGAYNEQFF.

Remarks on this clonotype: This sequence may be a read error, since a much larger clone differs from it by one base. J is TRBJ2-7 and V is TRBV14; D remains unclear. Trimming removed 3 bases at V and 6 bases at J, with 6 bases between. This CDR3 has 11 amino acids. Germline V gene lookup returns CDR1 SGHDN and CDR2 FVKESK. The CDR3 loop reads CASSQGFEQYF. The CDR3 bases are TGTGCCAGCAGCCAGGGGTTCGAGCAGTACTTC.

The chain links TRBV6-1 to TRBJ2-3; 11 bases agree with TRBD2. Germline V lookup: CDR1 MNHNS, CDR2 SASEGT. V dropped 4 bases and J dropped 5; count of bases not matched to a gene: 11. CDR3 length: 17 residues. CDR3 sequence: CASSAPSGGTGGDTQYF. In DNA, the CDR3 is TGTGCCAGCAGTGCCCCTAGCGGGGGGACGGGGGGAGATACGCAGTATTTT.

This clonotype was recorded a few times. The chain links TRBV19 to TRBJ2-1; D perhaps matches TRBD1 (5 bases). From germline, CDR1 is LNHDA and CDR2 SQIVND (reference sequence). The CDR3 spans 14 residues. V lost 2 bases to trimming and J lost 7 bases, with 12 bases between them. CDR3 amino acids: CASSISGALNEQFF. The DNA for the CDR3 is TGTGCCAGTAGTATAAGTGGGGCGTTGAATGAGCAGTTCTTC.

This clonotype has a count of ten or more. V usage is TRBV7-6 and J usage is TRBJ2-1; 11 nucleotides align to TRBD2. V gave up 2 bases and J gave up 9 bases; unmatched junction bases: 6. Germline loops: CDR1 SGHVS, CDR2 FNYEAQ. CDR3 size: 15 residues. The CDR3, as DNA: TGTGCCAGCAGCTTAATCCTAGCGGGAGGCTCTGAGCAGTTCTTC. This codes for CASSLILAGGSEQFF.

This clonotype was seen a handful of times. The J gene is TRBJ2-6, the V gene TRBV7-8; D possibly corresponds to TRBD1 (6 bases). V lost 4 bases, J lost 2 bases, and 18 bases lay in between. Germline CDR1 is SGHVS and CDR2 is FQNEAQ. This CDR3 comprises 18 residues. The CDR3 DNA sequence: TGTGCCAGCAGCTCCCACAGGGTCTTAAGTCCTGGGGCCAACGTCCTGACTTTC. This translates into CASSSHRVLSPGANVLTF.

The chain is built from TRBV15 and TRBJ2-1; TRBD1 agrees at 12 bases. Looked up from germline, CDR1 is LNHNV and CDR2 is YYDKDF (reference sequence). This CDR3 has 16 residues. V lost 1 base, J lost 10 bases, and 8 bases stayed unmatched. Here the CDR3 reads CATSRVLGQGAREQFF. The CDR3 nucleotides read TGTGCCACCAGCAGAGTTCTGGGACAGGGGGCACGGGAGCAGTTCTTC.

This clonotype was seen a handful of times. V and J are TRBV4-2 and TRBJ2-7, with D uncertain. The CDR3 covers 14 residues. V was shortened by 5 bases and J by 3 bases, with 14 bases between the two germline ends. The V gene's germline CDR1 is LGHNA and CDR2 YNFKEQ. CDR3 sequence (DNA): TGTGCCAGCAGCGCCAATCGAGTCATCTACGAGCAGTACTTC. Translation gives CASSANRVIYEQYF.

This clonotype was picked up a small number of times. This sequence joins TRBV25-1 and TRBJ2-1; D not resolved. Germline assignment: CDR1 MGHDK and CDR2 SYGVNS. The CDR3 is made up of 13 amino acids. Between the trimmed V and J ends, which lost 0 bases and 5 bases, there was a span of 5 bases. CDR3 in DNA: TGTGCCAGCAGTGAATACGAGCACAATGAGCAGTTCTTC. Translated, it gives CASSEYEHNEQFF. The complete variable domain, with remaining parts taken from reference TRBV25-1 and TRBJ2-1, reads EADIYQTPRYLVIGTGKKITLECSQTMGHDKMYWYQQDPGMELHLIHYSYGVNSTEKGDLSSESTVSRIRTEHFPLTLESARPSHTSQYLCASSEYEHNEQFFGPGTRLTVL.

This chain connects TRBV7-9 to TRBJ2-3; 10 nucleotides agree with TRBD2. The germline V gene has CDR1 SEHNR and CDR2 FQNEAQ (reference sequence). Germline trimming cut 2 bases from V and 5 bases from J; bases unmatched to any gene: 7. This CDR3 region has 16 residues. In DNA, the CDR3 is TGTGCCAGCAGCTTATGGGCTAGCGGGGGACAAGATACGCAGTATTTT. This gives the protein CASSLWASGGQDTQYF.

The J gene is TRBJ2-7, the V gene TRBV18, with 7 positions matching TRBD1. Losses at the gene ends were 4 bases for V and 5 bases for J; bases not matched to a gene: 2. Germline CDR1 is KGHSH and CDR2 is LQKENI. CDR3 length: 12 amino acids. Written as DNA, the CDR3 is TGTGCCAGCTCACTTGGACAGGACGAGCAGTACTTC. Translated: CASSLGQDEQYF. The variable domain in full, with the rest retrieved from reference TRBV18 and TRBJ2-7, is NAGVMQNPRHLVRRRGQEARLRCSPMKGHSHVYWYRQLPEEGLKFMVYLQKENIIDESGMPKERFSAEFPKEGPSILRIQQVVRGDSAAYFCASSLGQDEQYFGPGTRLTVT.

This chain's CDR3 is CASSGRFYNEQFF. CDR3 in DNA: TGTGCCAGCAGTGGTAGGTTCTACAATGAGCAGTTCTTC. The chain carries TRBV6-6 and TRBJ2-1; D unclear. Germline loops: CDR1 MNHNY, CDR2 SVGAGI (reference sequence). There are 13 residues in the CDR3. V lost 5 bases, J lost 3 bases, and 8 bases lay in between.

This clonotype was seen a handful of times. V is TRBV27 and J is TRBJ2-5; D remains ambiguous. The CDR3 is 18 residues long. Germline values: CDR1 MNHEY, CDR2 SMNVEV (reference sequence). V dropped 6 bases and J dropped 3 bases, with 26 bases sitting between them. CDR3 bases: TGTGCCAGCAGCAAAATCCGCCTCACGGCAGGTGGGGAAGAGACCCAGTACTTC. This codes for CASSKIRLTAGGEETQYF.

The CDR3 nucleotides read TGTGCCAGTAGCCGGGCGGTCGCGGGAGCGGATACGCAGTATTTT. It codes for CASSRAVAGADTQYF. The chain combines TRBV19 with TRBJ2-3; TRBD2 agrees at 7 bases. Germline V CDR1 and CDR2: LNHDA, SQIVND (reference sequence). The CDR3 spans 15 residues. Trimming took 6 bases from V and 6 from J; bases not matched to a gene: 12.

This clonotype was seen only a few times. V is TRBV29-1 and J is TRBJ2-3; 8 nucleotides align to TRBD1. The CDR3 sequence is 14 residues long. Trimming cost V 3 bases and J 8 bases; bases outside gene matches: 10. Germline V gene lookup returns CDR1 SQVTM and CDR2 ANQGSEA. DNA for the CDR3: TGCAGCGTTGAGGACAGGGAGGAAGCTGGTACGCAGTATTTT. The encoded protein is CSVEDREEAGTQYF.

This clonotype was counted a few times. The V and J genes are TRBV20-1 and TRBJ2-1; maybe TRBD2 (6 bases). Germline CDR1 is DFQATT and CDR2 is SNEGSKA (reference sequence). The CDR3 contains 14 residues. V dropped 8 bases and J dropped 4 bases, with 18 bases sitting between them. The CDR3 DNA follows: TGCAGTCCAAGCCCCAGCGGGCGATACAATGAGCAGTTCTTC. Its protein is CSPSPSGRYNEQFF.